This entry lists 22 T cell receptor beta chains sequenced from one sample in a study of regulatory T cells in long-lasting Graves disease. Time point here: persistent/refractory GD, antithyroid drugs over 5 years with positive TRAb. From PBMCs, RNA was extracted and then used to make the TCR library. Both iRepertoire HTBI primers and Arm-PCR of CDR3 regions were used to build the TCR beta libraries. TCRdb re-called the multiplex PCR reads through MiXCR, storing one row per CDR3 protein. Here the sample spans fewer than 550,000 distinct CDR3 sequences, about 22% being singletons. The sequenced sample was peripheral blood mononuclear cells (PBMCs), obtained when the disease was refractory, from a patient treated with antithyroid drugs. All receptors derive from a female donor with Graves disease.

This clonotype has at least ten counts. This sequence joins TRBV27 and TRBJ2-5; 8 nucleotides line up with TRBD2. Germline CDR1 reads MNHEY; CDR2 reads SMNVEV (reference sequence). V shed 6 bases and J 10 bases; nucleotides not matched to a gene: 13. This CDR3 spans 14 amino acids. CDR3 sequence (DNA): TGTGCCAGCAGACCGACACTAGCGGTGGGTGTCCAGTACTTC. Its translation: CASRPTLAVGVQYF.

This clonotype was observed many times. CDR3 amino acids: CASSEQSHPTYEQYF. In nucleotides, the CDR3 is TGTGCCAGCAGTGAACAATCCCATCCAACCTACGAGCAGTACTTC. This rearrangement joins TRBV6-1 to TRBJ2-7; D not certain. Germline lookup yields CDR1 MNHNS and CDR2 SASEGT. Trimming shortened V by 2 bases and J by 2 bases, and 13 bases separated the two germline ends. This CDR3 is 15 amino acids long.

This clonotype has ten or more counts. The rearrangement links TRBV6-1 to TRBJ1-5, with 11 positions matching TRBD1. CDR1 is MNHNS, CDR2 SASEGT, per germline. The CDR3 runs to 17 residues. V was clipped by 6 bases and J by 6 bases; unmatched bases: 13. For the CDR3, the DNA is TGTGCCAGCAGGCCCTTTCCCGGGACAGGGGGTGGTCAGCCCCAGCATTTT. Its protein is CASRPFPGTGGGQPQHF.

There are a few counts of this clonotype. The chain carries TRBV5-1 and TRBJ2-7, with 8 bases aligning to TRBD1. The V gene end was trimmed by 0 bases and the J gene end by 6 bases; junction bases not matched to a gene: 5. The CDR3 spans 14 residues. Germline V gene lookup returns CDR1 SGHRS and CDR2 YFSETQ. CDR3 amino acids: CASSLEQGEGEQYF. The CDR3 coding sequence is TGCGCCAGCAGCTTGGAACAGGGGGAAGGCGAGCAGTACTTC.

The CDR3 DNA sequence: TGTGCCAGCAGTGTGAAGGGGCTAGGCACCGGGGAGCTGTTTTTT. It encodes CASSVKGLGTGELFF. V is TRBV12-3 or TRBV12-4 and J is TRBJ2-2; D is perhaps TRBD1 (5 bases). The CDR3 covers 15 residues. Trimming pared 5 bases from V and 4 bases from J, leaving 14 bases between.

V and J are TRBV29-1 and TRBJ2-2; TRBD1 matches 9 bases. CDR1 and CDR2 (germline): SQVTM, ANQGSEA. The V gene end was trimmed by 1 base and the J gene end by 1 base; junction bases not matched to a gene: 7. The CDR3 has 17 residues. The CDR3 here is CSVEGWGTGRNTGELFF. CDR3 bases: TGCAGCGTTGAAGGCTGGGGGACAGGGAGGAACACCGGGGAGCTGTTTTTT.

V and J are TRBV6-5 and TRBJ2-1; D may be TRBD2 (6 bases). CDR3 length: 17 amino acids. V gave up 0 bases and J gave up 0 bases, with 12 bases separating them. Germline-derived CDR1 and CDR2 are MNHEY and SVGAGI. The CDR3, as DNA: TGTGCCAGCAGTTACTCGTATCGGGGGAGCTCCTACAATGAGCAGTTCTTC. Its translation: CASSYSYRGSSYNEQFF.

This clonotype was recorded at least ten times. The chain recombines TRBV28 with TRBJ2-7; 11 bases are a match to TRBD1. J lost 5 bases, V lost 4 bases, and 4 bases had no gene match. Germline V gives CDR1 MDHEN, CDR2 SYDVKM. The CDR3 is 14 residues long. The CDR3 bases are TGTGCCAGCAGTTGGGACAGGGGGAAAAACGAGCAGTACTTC. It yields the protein CASSWDRGKNEQYF.

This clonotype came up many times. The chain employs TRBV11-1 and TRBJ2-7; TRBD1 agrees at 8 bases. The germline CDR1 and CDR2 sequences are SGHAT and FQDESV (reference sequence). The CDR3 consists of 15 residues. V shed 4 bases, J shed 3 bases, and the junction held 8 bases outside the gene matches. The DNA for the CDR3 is TGTGCCAGCAGCTACTTCCCGACAGGGGTCTACGAGCAGTACTTC. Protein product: CASSYFPTGVYEQYF.

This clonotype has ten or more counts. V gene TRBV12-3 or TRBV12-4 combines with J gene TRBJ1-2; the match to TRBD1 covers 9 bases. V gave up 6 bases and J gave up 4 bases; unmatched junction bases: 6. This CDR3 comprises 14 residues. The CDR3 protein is CASRSQGAFYGYTF. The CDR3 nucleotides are TGTGCCAGCAGATCACAGGGGGCCTTCTATGGCTACACCTTC.

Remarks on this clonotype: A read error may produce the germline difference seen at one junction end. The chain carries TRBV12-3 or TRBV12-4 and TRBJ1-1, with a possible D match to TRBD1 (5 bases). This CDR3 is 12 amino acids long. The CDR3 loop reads CASSLEGTEALF. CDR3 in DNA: TGTGCCAGCAGTTTAGAAGGGACTGAAGCTCTCTTT.

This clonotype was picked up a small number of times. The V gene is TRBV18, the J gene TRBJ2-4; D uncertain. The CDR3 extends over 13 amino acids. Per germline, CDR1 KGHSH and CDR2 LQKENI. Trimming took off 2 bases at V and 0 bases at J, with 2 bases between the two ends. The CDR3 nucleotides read TGTGCCAGCTCACCAGGAGCCAAAAACATTCAGTACTTC. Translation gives CASSPGAKNIQYF.

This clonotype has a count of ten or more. CDR3 sequence: CASSLAFDAGEKLFF. The CDR3 DNA sequence: TGCGCCAGCAGCTTGGCCTTCGACGCTGGGGAAAAACTGTTTTTT. The chain couples TRBV5-1 to TRBJ1-4, with D unresolved. Germline assignment: CDR1 SGHRS and CDR2 YFSETQ. The CDR3 has 15 amino acids. V lost 0 bases, J lost 8 bases, and 14 bases lay in between.

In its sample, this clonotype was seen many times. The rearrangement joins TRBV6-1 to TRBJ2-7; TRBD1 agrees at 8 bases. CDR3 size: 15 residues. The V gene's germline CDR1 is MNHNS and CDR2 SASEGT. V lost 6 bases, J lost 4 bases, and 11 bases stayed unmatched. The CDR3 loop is CASSPDRVGPYEQYF. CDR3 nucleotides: TGTGCCAGCAGCCCGGACAGGGTAGGACCGTACGAGCAGTACTTC.

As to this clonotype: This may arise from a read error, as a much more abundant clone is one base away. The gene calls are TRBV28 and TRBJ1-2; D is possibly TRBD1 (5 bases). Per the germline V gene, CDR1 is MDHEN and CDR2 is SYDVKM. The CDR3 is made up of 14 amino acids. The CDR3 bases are TGTGCCAGCAGTTTATCAACAGGTCACTATGGCCACACCTTC. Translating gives CASSLSTGHYGHTF.

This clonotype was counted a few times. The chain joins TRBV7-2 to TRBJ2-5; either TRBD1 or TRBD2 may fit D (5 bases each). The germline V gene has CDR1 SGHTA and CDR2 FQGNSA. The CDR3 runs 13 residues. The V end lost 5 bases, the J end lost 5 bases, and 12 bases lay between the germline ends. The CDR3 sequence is CASSRDVAETQYF. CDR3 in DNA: TGTGCCAGCAGCCGGGACGTGGCGGAGACCCAGTACTTC.

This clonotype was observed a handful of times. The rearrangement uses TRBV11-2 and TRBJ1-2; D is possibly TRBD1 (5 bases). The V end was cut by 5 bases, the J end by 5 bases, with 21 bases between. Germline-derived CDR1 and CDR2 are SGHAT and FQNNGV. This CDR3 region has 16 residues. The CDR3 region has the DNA TGTGCCAGCAGCCCCCTTTTGGGGCAGACGGCGTATGGCTACACCTTC. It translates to CASSPLLGQTAYGYTF. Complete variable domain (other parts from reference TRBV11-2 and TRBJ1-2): EAGVAQSPRYKIIEKRQSVAFWCNPISGHATLYWYQQILGQGPKLLIQFQNNGVVDDSQLPKDRFSAERLKGVDSTLKIQPAKLEDSAVYLCASSPLLGQTAYGYTFGSGTRLTVV.

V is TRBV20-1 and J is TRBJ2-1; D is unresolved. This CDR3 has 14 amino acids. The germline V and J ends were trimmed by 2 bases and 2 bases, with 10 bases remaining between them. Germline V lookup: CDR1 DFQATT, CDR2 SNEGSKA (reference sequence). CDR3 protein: CSARNWLTYNEQFF. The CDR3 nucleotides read TGCAGTGCTAGAAACTGGCTTACCTACAATGAGCAGTTCTTC.

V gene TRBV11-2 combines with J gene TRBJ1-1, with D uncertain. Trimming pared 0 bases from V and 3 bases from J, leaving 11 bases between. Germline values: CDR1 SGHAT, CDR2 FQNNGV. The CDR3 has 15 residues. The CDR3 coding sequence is TGTGCCAGCAGCTTAGATATGTGGGGAGACACTGAAGCTTTCTTT. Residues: CASSLDMWGDTEAFF.

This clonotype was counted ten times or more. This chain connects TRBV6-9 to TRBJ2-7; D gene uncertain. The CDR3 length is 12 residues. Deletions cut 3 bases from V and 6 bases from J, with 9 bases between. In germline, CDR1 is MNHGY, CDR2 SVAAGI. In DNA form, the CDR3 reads TGTGCCAGCAGTTACTCCCAGACCGAGCAGTACTTC. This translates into CASSYSQTEQYF.

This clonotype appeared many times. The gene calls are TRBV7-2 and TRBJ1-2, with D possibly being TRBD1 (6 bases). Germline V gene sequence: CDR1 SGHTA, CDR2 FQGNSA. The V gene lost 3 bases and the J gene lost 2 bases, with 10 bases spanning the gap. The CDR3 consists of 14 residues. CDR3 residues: CASSLFQGNYGYTF. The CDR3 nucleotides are TGTGCCAGCAGCTTGTTCCAGGGGAACTATGGCTACACCTTC.

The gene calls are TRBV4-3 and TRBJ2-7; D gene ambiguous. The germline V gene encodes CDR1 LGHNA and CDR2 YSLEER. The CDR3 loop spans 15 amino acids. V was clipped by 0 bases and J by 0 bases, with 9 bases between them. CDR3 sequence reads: CASSQDRDGSYEQYF. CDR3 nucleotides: TGCGCCAGCAGCCAAGATCGCGACGGCTCCTACGAGCAGTACTTC.